Below, one T cell receptor (beta chain) is given with its context. As yet, its antigen is unknown. Using a J-beta primer mix together with a sample-barcoded 5' primer, a second PCR was run for roughly 7 to 11 cycles. TCRdb independently ran MiXCR on the 5' RACE reads; one entry per CDR3 protein. Of some 1,800,000 distinct CDR3 sequences listed, roughly 43% are singletons. This record belongs to a study of blood T cells in healthy people across ages. Study observations and caveats: No one knew whether donors had CMV, which possibly confounded expanded clonotype changes.

V was cut by 3 bases and J by 0 bases, with 9 bases left in between. CDR1 is MGHDK, CDR2 SYGVNS, per germline. The CDR3 is made up of 14 amino acids. The clonotype originates from a human donor in good health. The chain is built from TRBV25-1 and TRBJ2-7; D unresolved. The sequencing input was blood. CDR3 sequence: CASSDRILSYEQYF. The CDR3 DNA reads as TGTGCCAGCAGTGACAGGATACTCTCCTACGAGCAGTACTTC.